One and the same sample provided the 8 T cell receptor beta chains below, sequenced in a study of blood T cells in healthy people across ages (dated by TCRdb to between 2015 and 2017). The receptor library was made with 5' RACE. The run used an Illumina HiSeq 2500. A second PCR of roughly 6 to 11 cycles was run with a J-beta primer mix and a sample-barcoded 5' primer. TCRdb handled the public reads itself, with Q25 trimming in fastp and clone calling in MiXCR, and kept productive beta chains. All rows with the same CDR3 protein become a single entry with the most common DNA and genes. The table for this sample lists roughly 560,000 distinct CDR3 sequences; about 24% of them were counted only once. The top ten constitute less than 9% of the sample. These data were likewise used in another study, on T cells of mothers and their children.

The sequenced material came from blood. These receptors were obtained from a boy aged 5 to 17 in good health.

The sample holds a few counts of this clonotype. The chain is built from TRBV5-5 and TRBJ1-2; unclear D gene. Trimming shortened V by 2 bases and J by 4 bases, and 9 bases separated the two germline ends. CDR1 and CDR2 (germline): SGHKS, YYEKEE (reference sequence). This CDR3 is built from 13 residues. Here the CDR3 DNA reads TGTGCCAGCAGCTTACAGCTACTCTATGGCTACACCTTC. Its translation is CASSLQLLYGYTF.

The V and J genes are TRBV6-6 and TRBJ2-3; 8 nucleotides line up with TRBD1. J lost 3 bases, V lost 10 bases, and 9 bases had no gene match. Germline CDR1 reads MNHNY; CDR2 reads SVGAGI (reference sequence). The CDR3 runs 14 residues. The CDR3 DNA reads TGTGCCACTGGTCGGACAGGGTGGACAGATACGCAGTATTTT. It is translated as CATGRTGWTDTQYF.

The V and J genes are TRBV27 and TRBJ2-7; 8 bases map to TRBD1. The CDR3 extends over 17 amino acids. Germline V gene lookup returns CDR1 MNHEY and CDR2 SMNVEV (reference sequence). Trimming took 2 bases from V and 0 from J; bases not matched to a gene: 9. The CDR3 nucleotides are TGTGCCAGCAGTTTAAGGTTGGCAGGGGGCCACTCCTACGAGCAGTACTTC. It encodes CASSLRLAGGHSYEQYF.

This clonotype was detected a few times. The genes are TRBV7-3 and TRBJ2-6; 10 nucleotides line up with TRBD1. The CDR3 consists of 17 residues. Per the germline V gene, CDR1 is SGHTA and CDR2 is FQGTGA. Losses at the gene ends were 5 bases for V and 2 bases for J; bases not matched to a gene: 6. CDR3 coding DNA: TGTGCCAGCAGCCTGGGACAGGGGAGACCTGGGGCCAACGTCCTGACTTTC. Translating gives CASSLGQGRPGANVLTF. Full variable domain (remainder filled in from reference TRBV7-3 and TRBJ2-6): GAGVSQTPSNKVTEKGKYVELRCDPISGHTALYWYRQSLGQGPEFLIYFQGTGAADDSGLPNDRFFAVRPEGSVSTLKIQRTERGDSAVYLCASSLGQGRPGANVLTFGAGSRLTVL.

This chain connects TRBV28 to TRBJ2-5; tentatively, D is TRBD1 (6 bases). CDR1 and CDR2 from the germline V gene are MDHEN and SYDVKM. The V end lost 3 bases, the J end lost 2 bases, and 16 bases lay between the germline ends. The CDR3 extends over 16 amino acids. CDR3 protein: CASSFMGATEQETQYF. DNA for the CDR3: TGTGCCAGCAGTTTTATGGGGGCCACGGAGCAAGAGACCCAGTACTTC.

The chain links TRBV5-5 to TRBJ1-2; possible D gene TRBD1, 6 bases. The germline V gene encodes CDR1 SGHKS and CDR2 YYEKEE (reference sequence). V was pared by 2 bases and J by 3 bases, with 14 bases between. The CDR3 is made up of 15 amino acids. CDR3 sequence (DNA): TGTGCCAGCAGCTTTACAGGGTCTCTAGACTATGGCTACACCTTC. It is translated as CASSFTGSLDYGYTF.

The sample holds a few counts of this clonotype. The chain recombines TRBV7-2 with TRBJ2-7, with TRBD1 matching over 9 bases. This CDR3 comprises 14 residues. Per germline, CDR1 SGHTA and CDR2 FQGNSA. Trimming took 5 bases from V and 10 from J; bases not matched to a gene: 12. The CDR3 region is CASSPGTGPYPQYF. CDR3 DNA: TGTGCCAGCAGCCCCGGGACAGGGCCCTATCCACAGTACTTC.

The sample holds a few counts of this clonotype. The rearrangement uses TRBV2 and TRBJ1-2; no clear D. The V end lost 6 bases, the J end lost 4 bases, and 24 bases lay between the germline ends. The CDR3 covers 17 residues. Germline V gene data show CDR1 as SNHLY and CDR2 as FYNNEI. In DNA form, the CDR3 reads TGTGCCAGCAGCCGGGATATGGGTGAGGGTGGCGGCTATGGCTACACCTTC. Its translation is CASSRDMGEGGGYGYTF.